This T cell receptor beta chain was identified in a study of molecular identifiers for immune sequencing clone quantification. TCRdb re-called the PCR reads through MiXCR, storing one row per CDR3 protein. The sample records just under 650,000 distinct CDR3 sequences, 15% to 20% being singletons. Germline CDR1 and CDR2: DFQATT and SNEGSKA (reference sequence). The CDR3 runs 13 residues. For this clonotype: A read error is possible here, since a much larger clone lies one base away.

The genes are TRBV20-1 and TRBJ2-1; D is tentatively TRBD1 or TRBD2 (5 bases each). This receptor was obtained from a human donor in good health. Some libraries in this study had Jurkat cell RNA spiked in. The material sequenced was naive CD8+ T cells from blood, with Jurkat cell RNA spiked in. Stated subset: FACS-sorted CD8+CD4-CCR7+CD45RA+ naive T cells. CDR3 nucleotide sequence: TGCAGTGCCCCCGGGACCATCTACAATGGGCAGTTCTTC. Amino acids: CSAPGTIYNGQFF.